Below are 4 T cell receptor beta chains sequenced from a single sample in a study of CD8+ T cells in alopecia areata. Extracted RNA was reverse transcribed into cDNA, the sequencing template. TCRdb keeps only in-frame clones here, not all; method: immunoSEQ multiplex PCR. This sample has around 100,000 clones, with approximately 58% found just once. Sequences were obtained from CD4+ T cells sorted from blood. These receptor sequences come from a human donor in good health.

This clone was recorded a few times. This chain joins TRBV29-1 and TRBJ2-3; TRBD1 aligns across 10 bases. The length of the CDR3 is 13 residues. V trimming: 7 bases; J trimming: 4 bases; junction bases outside the gene matches: 5. Germline-derived CDR1 and CDR2 are SQVTM and ANQGSEA. CDR3 in amino acids: CSARQGASDTQYF. CDR3 coding DNA: TGCAGCGCACGACAGGGGGCCTCAGATACGCAGTATTTT.

A few counts support this clone. The CDR3 protein is CSVEGTQRSEQFF. The CDR3 DNA is TGCAGCGTTGAAGGGACTCAAAGGAGTGAGCAGTTCTTC. The chain combines TRBV29-1 with TRBJ2-1, with a tentative D call TRBD2 (5 bases). The CDR3 extends over 13 amino acids. Trimming removed 1 base from V and 9 bases from J, with 13 bases in between. Looked up from germline, CDR1 is SQVTM and CDR2 is ANQGSEA.

The chain couples TRBV25-1 to TRBJ2-7, with a weak D call TRBD1 (7 bases). The DNA end favors TRBJ2-5, so the J call may be wrong. This CDR3 spans 13 amino acids. Per germline, CDR1 MGHDK and CDR2 SYGVNS. CDR3 amino acids: CASSQGGIETQYF. CDR3 nucleotides: TGTGCCAGCAGCCAGGGGGGTATCGAGACCCAGTACTTC.

The chain carries TRBV11-2 and TRBJ2-5; D call uncertain. Germline-derived CDR1 and CDR2 are SGHAT and FQNNGV. The CDR3 spans 12 residues. V lost 2 bases and J 5 bases, leaving 6 bases between the germline ends. CDR3 nucleotides: TGTGCCAGCAGCTTAACTCTCGAGACCCAGTACTTC. This gives the protein CASSLTLETQYF.